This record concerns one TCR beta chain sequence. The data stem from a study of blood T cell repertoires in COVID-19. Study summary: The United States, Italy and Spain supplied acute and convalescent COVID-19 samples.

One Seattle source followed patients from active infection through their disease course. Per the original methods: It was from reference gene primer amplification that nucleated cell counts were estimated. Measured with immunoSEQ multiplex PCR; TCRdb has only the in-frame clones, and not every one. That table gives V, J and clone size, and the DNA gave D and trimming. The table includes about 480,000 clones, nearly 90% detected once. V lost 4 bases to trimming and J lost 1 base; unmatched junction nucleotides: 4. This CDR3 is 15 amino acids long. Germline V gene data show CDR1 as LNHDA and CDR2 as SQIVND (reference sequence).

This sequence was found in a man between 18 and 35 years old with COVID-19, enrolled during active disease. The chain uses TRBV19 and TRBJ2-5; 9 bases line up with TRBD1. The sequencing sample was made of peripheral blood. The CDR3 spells CASSRSTGGQETQYF. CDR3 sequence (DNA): TGTGCCAGTAGTAGATCGACAGGGGGCCAAGAGACCCAGTACTTC.